This entry describes one T cell receptor beta chain. These data come from a study of beta chain features in type 1 diabetes. Expressed TCRB transcripts were sequenced because the isolated RNA had all been reverse transcribed beforehand. Clones were read by immunoSEQ multiplex PCR, and TCRdb kept only the in-frame ones, dropping some. In the table there are 350,000 or so clones, around 20% of which are singletons. V lost 6 bases to trimming and J lost 6 bases, with 6 bases between them. The CDR3 is 11 amino acids. The germline CDR1 and CDR2 sequences are KGHSH and LQKENI. This TCR derives from a woman younger than 35 in good health. V is TRBV18 and J is TRBJ2-1; D call uncertain. Material for sequencing was naive CD4+ T cells from blood. CDR3 protein: CASSLLNEQFF. The CDR3 coding sequence is TGTGCCAGCTCTCTCCTCAATGAGCAGTTCTTC.